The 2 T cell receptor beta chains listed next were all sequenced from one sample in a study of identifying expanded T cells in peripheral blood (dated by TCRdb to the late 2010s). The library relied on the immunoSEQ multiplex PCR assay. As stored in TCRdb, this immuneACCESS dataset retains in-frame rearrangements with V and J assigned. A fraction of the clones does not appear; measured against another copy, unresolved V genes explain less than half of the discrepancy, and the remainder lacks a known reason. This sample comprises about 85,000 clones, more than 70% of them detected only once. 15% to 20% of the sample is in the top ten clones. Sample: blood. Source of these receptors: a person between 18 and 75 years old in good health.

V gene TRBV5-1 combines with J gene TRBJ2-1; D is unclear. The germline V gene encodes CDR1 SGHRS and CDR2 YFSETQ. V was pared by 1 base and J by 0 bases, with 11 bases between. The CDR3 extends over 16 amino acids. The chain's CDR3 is CASSLTPSSSYNEQFF. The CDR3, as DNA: TGCGCCAGCAGCTTGACCCCATCTAGCTCCTACAATGAGCAGTTCTTC.

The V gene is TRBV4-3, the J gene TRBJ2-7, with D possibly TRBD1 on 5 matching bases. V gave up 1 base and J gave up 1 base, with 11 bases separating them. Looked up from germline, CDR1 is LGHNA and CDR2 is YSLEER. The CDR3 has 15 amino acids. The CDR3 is CASSQGAGWSYEQYF. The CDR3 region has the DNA TGCGCCAGCAGCCAAGGGGCAGGGTGGTCCTACGAGCAGTACTTC.